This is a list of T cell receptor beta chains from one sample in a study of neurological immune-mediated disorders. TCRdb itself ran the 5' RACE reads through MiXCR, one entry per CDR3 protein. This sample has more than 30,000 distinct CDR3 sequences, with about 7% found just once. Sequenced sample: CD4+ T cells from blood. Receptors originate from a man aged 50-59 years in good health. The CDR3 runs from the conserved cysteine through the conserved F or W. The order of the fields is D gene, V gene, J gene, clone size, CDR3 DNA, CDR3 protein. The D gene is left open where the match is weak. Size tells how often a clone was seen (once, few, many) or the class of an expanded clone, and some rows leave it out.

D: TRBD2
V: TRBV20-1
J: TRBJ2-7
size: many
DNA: TGCAGTGCTCAGGGACTAGCGGAGACCCACTCCTACGAGCAGTACTTC
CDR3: CSAQGLAETHSYEQYF

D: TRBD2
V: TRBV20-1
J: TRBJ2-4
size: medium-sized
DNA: TGCAGTGCTAGAGACCCTAGCGGGAGAAACATTCAGTACTTC
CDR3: CSARDPSGRNIQYF

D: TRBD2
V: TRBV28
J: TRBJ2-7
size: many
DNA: TGTGCCAGCAGACTTCTAGCGGGAGGGGGTGAGCAGTACTTC
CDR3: CASRLLAGGGEQYF

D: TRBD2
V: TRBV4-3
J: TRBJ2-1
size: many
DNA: TGCGCCAGCAGCCAAGATGTGGACAGAGCCGGGACTAGCGGGAGGTACAATGAGCAGTTCTTC
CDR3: CASSQDVDRAGTSGRYNEQFF

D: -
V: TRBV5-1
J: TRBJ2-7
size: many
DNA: TGCGCCAGCAGCTCCACCGGGGCGTACTTC
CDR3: CASSSTGAYF

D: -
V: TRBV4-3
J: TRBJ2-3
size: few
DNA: TGCGCCAGCAGCTTTGGGTGGACAGATACGCAGTATTTT
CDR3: CASSFGWTDTQYF

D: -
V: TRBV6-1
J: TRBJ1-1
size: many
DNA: TGTGCCAGCCGCCCAGGGGAGGGTTTAAACACTGAAGCTTTCTTT
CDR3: CASRPGEGLNTEAFF

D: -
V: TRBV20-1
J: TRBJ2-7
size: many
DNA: TGCAGTGGGGGTAGCGTCTCCGAGCAGTACTTC
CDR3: CSGGSVSEQYF

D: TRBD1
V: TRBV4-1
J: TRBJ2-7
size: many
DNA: TGCGCCAGCAGCCCGGGACAGGTCTCCTACGAGCAGTACTTC
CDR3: CASSPGQVSYEQYF

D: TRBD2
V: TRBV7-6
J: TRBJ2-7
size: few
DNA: TGTGCCAGCAGCTTAGGCGGGAGGGGGTACGAGCAGTACTTC
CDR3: CASSLGGRGYEQYF

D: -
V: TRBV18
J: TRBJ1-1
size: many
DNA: TGTGCCAGCTCACCAGACATCCGTGGGAAGAACACTGAAGCTTTCTTT
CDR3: CASSPDIRGKNTEAFF

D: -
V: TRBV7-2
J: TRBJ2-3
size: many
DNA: TGTGCCAGCAGCTTAGTAAGGCCTCGGGGTACGCAGTATTTT
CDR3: CASSLVRPRGTQYF

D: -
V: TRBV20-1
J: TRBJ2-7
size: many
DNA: TGCAGTGCCAGGGGGCTAGCGGGGTCCGCCGAGCAGTACTTC
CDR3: CSARGLAGSAEQYF

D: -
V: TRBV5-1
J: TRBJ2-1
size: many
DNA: TGCGCCAGCAGCTTGAGACCCCCAGGAGAGGCCCTCTCCTACAATGAGCAGTTCTTC
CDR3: CASSLRPPGEALSYNEQFF

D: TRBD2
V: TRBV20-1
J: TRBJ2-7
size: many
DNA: TGCAGTGCTCAGAGGGTAGCGGGAAAACACGAGCAGTACTTC
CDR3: CSAQRVAGKHEQYF

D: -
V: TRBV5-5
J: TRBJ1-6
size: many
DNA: TGTGCCAGCAGCGCCCAGGGAGGGCAGGGCCTTTCACCCCTCCACTTT
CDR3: CASSAQGGQGLSPLHF

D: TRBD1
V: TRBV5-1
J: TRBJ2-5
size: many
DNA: TGCGCCAGCAGCTTGGCCCATGGACAGGGGTACCAAGAGACCCAGTACTTC
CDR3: CASSLAHGQGYQETQYF

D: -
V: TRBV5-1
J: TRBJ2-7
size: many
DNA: TGCGCCAGCAGTCTTGACACCGTCTCCTACGAGCAGTACTTC
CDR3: CASSLDTVSYEQYF

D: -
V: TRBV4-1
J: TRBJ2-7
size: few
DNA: TGCGCCAGCAGCCAAGATTCGGCCTGGGCCTACGAGCAGTACTTC
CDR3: CASSQDSAWAYEQYF

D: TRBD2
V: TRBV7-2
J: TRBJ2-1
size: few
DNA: TGTGCCAGCAGCTCCGGACTAGCGGGAGAAGTAGTCAATGAGCAGTTCTTC
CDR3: CASSSGLAGEVVNEQFF

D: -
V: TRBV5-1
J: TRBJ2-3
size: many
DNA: TGCGCCAGCAGCTTGGGGACCCGGCCGGCAGATACGCAGTATTTT
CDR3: CASSLGTRPADTQYF

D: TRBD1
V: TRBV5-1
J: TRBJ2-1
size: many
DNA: TGCGCCAGCAGCGACGTAGACAGGGGTGAGCAGTTCTTC
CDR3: CASSDVDRGEQFF

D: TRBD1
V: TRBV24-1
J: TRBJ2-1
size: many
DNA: TGTGCCACCAAGAGTGACAGGGGGGAATGGGATGAGCAGTTCTTC
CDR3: CATKSDRGEWDEQFF

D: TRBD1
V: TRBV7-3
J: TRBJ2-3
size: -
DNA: TGTGCCAGCAGCCAGGACAGGACCACAGATACGCAGTATTTT
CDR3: CASSQDRTTDTQYF

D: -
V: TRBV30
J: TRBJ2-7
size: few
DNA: TGTGCCTGGAGTCCAGGGTACTACGAGCAGTACTTC
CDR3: CAWSPGYYEQYF

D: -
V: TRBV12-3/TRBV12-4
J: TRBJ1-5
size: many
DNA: TGTGCCAGCAGTTTTGGCCGGGATCAGCCCCAGCATTTT
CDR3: CASSFGRDQPQHF

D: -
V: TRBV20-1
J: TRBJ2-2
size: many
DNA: TGCAGTGCTCAGGACAGGAACACCGGGGAGCTGTTTTTT
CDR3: CSAQDRNTGELFF

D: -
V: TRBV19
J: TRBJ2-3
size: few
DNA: TGTGCCAGTAGCTCCTTGGGGGGAAGCACAGATACGCAGTATTTT
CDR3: CASSSLGGSTDTQYF

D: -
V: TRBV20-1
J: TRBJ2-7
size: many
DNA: TGCAGCCTCATACCACCTACGTCCTACGAGCAGTACTTC
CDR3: CSLIPPTSYEQYF

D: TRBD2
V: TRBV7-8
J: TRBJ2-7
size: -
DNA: TGTGCCAGCAGCCAGGCGGGGGGAAACTACGAGCAGTACTTC
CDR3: CASSQAGGNYEQYF

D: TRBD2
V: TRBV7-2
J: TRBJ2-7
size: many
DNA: TGTGCCAGCAGCTTAGCGGGAGGGCCGAATTTGTACGAGCAGTACTTC
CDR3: CASSLAGGPNLYEQYF

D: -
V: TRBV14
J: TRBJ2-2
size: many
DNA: TGTGCCAGCGGTGGCCCCGGGGAGCTGTTTTTT
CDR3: CASGGPGELFF

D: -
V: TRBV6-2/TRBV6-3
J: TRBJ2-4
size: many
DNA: TGTGCCAGCAGCCCGAAAAACATTCAGTACTTC
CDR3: CASSPKNIQYF

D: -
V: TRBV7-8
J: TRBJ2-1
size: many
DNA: TGTGCCAGCAGCACTCGTTGGGTGCTCTACAATGAGCAGTTCTTC
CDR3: CASSTRWVLYNEQFF

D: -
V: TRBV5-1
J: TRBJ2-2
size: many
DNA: TGCGCCAGCAGCTTGCAGGGAGCCGGGGAGCTGTTTTTT
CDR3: CASSLQGAGELFF

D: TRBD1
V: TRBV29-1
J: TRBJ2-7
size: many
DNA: TGCAGCGTTGAAGATGGGGTGGGGACAGGGAAAGCCTACGAGCAGTACTTC
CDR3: CSVEDGVGTGKAYEQYF

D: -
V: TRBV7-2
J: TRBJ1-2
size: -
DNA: TGTGCCAGCAGCTTAGGCGTATCGAGCGGCTACACCTTC
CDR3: CASSLGVSSGYTF

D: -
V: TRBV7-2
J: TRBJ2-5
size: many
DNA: TGTGCCAGCAGCTTAGTTAGTAGGACTTCCGGCGGGGAGACCCAGTACTTC
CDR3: CASSLVSRTSGGETQYF

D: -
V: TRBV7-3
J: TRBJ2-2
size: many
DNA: TGTGCCAGCAGCCGGGACTTTAACACCGGGGAGCTGTTTTTT
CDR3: CASSRDFNTGELFF